This entry describes one TCR beta chain. Its target is unknown. This entry belongs to a study of STAT5B mutations in CD4+ large granular lymphocyte leukemia. This was a survey-level run. Sequenced by immunoSEQ multiplex PCR; TCRdb stores in-frame clones only, minus some. The table shows about 36,000 clones, with 65% to 80% occurring only once. Whole-study findings and limits: Top patient clones used TRBV06 genes more often: 8/27 versus 2/35 in controls. Higher CD4+ than CD8+ T-LGLL clonality might reflect small sample size.

J was trimmed by 5 bases and V by 1 base; bases with no gene match: 9. The CDR3 sequence is 15 residues long. CDR1 is GTSNPN, CDR2 SVGIG, per germline (reference sequence). This sequence was found in a human donor in good health. This sequence joins TRBV30 and TRBJ2-5; 8 bases are a match to TRBD1. The source material was CD4+ T cells from blood buffy coats. The CDR3 is CAWSAPPGGRETQYF. The CDR3 bases are TGTGCCTGGAGTGCCCCCCCAGGGGGCCGGGAGACCCAGTACTTC. The full variable domain, completed using reference TRBV30 and TRBJ2-5, is SQTIHQWPATLVQPVGSPLSLECTVEGTSNPNLYWYRQAAGRGLQLLFYSVGIGQISSEVPQNLSASRPQDRQFILSSKKLLLSDSGFYLCAWSAPPGGRETQYFGPGTRLLVL.